This TCR beta chain was recovered during a study of HIV-infected children after antiretroviral therapy interruption. In the study overall: Children were on planned treatment interruption or continuous treatment. Weeks 0, 12, interruption end (24 or 48), and about 3 years post-study gave interruption-arm samples.

Regarding treatment: PENTA 11 planned treatment interruption arm or continuous ART arm. Unique molecular identifiers were included in an RNA-based 3' RACE TCR library. Via MiXCR, TCRdb re-called the 3' RACE reads, giving one row per CDR3 protein. This sample has over 15,000 distinct CDR3 sequences, with nearly 3.5% found just once. Germline values: CDR1 SGHRS, CDR2 YFSETQ. Trimming removed 1 base at V and 5 bases at J, with 6 bases between. The length of the CDR3 is 13 residues. This clonotype is labeled medium-sized. The input for sequencing was CD45RA+ CD4+ T cells from PBMCs, taken from a donor given antiretroviral therapy, either interrupted or continuous. The subset here: naive CD4+ CD45RA+ CD45RO- T cells. V usage is TRBV5-1 and J usage is TRBJ2-2; D is undetermined. This sequence was found in a child between 2 and 17 years old with HIV. CDR3 DNA: TGCGCCAGCAGCTTGAGCAGTACCGGGGAGCTGTTTTTT. Translation gives CASSLSSTGELFF.